This TCR beta chain was retrieved from a study of beta chain features in type 1 diabetes. Findings of the study overall: The VDJ junctions of type 1 diabetes patients carried fewer insertions and more deletions. People with Type 1 diabetes carried modestly yet significantly shorter TCRB CDR3s in all four CD4+ subsets.

This clone has only a few counts. Its target is not known. This sample also contains other DNA sequences that code for the same CDR3. The entirety of the isolated RNA underwent reverse transcription, so expressed TCRB transcripts were sequenced. Clones were sequenced by immunoSEQ multiplex PCR, and TCRdb holds only the in-frame ones, with some missing. Of about 660,000 clones listed, 11% to 15% are singletons. Germline-derived CDR1 and CDR2 are GTSNPN and SVGIG (reference sequence). The CDR3 has 13 residues. V shed 1 base and J shed 1 base, with 7 bases lying between them. The material sequenced was naive CD4+ T cells from blood. The V call is TRBV30, the J call TRBJ2-5; D is uncertain. This sequence originates from a man younger than 30 with type 1 diabetes. CDR3 loop: CAWSGQIQETQYF. CDR3 sequence (DNA): TGTGCCTGGAGTGGTCAGATCCAAGAGACCCAGTACTTC. Full variable domain (rest looked up from reference TRBV30 and TRBJ2-5): SQTIHQWPATLVQPVGSPLSLECTVEGTSNPNLYWYRQAAGRGLQLLFYSVGIGQISSEVPQNLSASRPQDRQFILSSKKLLLSDSGFYLCAWSGQIQETQYFGPGTRLLVL.